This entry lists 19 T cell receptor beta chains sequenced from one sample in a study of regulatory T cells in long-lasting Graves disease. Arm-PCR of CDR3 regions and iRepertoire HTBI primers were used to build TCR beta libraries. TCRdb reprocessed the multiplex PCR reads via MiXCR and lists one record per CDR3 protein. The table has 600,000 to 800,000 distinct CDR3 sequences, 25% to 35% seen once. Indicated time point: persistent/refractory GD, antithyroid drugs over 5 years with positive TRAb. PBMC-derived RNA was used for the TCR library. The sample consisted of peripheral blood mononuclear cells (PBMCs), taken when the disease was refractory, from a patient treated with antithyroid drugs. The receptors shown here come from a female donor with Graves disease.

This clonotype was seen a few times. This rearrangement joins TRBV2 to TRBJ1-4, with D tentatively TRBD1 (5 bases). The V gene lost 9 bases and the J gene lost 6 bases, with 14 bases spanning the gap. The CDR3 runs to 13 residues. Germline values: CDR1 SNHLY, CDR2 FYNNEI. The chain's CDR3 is CASSGTRDEKLFF. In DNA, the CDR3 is TGTGCCAGTTCCGGGACGCGGGATGAAAAACTGTTTTTT.

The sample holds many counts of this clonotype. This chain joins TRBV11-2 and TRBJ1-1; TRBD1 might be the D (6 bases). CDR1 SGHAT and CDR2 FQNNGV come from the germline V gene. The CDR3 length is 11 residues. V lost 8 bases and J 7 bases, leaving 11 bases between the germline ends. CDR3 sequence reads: CASGGGLEAFF. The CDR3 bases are TGTGCCAGCGGAGGGGGTCTTGAAGCTTTCTTT.

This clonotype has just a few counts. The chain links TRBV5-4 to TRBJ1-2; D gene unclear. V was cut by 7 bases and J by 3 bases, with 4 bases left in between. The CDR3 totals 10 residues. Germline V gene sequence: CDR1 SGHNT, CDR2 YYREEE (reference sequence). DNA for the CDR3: TGTGCCAGCGAAGACTATGGCTACACCTTC. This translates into CASEDYGYTF.

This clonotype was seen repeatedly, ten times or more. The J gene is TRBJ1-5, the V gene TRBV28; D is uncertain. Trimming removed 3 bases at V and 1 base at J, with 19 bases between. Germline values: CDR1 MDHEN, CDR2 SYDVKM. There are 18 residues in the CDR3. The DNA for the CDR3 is TGTGCCAGCAGTTTTGAGATCGGCGGGGAAATGAGCAATCAGCCCCAGCATTTT. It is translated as CASSFEIGGEMSNQPQHF.

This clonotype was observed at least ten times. CDR3 DNA: TGTGCCGCGCGGACAGGGAGGGACACTGAAGCTTTCTTT. Translated: CAARTGRDTEAFF. The chain has TRBV15 and TRBJ1-1; 8 positions match TRBD1. The CDR3 contains 13 residues. The J segment lost 3 bases and the V segment lost 11 bases, leaving 8 bases of the junction unmatched. Per germline, CDR1 LNHNV and CDR2 YYDKDF (reference sequence).

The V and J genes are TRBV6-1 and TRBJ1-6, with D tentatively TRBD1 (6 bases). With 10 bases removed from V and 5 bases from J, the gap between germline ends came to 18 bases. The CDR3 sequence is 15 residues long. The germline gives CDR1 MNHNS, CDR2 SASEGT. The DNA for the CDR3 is TGTGCCACTCGGAGGGGGACATCCAATAATTCACCCCTCCACTTT. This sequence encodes CATRRGTSNNSPLHF.

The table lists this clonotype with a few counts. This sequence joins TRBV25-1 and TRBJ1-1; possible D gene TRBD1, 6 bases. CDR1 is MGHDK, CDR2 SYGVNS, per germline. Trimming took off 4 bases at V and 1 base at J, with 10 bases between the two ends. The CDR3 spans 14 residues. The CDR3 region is CASSASTGNTEAFF. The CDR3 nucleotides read TGTGCCAGCAGTGCCTCGACAGGGAACACTGAAGCTTTCTTT. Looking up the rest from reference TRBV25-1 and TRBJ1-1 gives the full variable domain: EADIYQTPRYLVIGTGKKITLECSQTMGHDKMYWYQQDPGMELHLIHYSYGVNSTEKGDLSSESTVSRIRTEHFPLTLESARPSHTSQYLCASSASTGNTEAFFGQGTRLTVV.

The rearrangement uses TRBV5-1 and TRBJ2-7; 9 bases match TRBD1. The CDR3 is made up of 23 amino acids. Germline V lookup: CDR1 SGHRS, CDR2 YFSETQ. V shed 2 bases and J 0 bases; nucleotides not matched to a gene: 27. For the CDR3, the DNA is TGCGCCAGCAGCTTCCTTCCTCAACAGGGGGCTGGACTCCTCCTGAGGAGCTCCTACGAGCAGTACTTC. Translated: CASSFLPQQGAGLLLRSSYEQYF.

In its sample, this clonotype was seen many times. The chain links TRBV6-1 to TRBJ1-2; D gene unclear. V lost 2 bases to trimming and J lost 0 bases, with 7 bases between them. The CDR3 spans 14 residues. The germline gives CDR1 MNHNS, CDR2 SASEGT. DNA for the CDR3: TGTGCCAGCAGTGAAAAAGGACCTAACTATGGCTACACCTTC. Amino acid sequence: CASSEKGPNYGYTF.

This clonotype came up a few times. The CDR3 reads CASSSRLAGIADTQYF. The DNA for the CDR3 is TGTGCCAGCAGTTCACGACTAGCGGGAATCGCAGATACGCAGTATTTT. V and J are TRBV6-2 or TRBV6-3 and TRBJ2-3, with TRBD2 matching 11 bases. Germline lookup yields CDR1 MNHEY and CDR2 SVGEGT. The CDR3 spans 16 residues. V lost 4 bases to trimming and J lost 4 bases; unmatched junction nucleotides: 7.

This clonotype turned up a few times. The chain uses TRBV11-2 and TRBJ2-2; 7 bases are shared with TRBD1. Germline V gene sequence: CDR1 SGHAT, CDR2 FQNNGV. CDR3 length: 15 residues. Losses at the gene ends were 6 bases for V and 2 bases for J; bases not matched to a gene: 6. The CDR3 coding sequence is TGTGCCAGCAGTCCGGACAGGTTAAACACCGGGGAGCTGTTTTTT. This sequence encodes CASSPDRLNTGELFF.

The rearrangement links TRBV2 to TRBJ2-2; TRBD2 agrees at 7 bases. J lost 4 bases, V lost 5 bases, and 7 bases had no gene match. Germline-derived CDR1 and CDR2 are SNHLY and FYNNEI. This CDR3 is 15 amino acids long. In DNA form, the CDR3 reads TGTGCCAGCAGTAAAAGGACTAGTAGCACCGGGGAGCTGTTTTTT. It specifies CASSKRTSSTGELFF.

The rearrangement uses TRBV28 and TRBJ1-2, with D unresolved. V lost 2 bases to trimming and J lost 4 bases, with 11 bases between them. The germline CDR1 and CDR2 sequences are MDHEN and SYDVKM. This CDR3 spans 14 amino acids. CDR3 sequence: CASSLARIGYGYTF. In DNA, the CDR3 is TGTGCCAGCAGTTTAGCCAGGATCGGCTATGGCTACACCTTC.

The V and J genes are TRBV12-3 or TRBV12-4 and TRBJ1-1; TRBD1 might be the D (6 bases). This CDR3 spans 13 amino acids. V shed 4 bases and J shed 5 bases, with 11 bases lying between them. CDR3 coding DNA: TGTGCCAGCAGTTCTAGGGGGGAGACTGAAGCTTTCTTT. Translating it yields CASSSRGETEAFF.

Here the CDR3 DNA reads TGTGCCAGCTCACCCGATGCCGGGACGGGGGAGCAGTACTTC. It translates to CASSPDAGTGEQYF. This sequence joins TRBV18 and TRBJ2-7; D might be TRBD1 or TRBD2, each matching 5 bases. V lost 3 bases to trimming and J lost 7 bases, with 16 bases between them. This CDR3 spans 14 amino acids. The germline V gene has CDR1 KGHSH and CDR2 LQKENI.

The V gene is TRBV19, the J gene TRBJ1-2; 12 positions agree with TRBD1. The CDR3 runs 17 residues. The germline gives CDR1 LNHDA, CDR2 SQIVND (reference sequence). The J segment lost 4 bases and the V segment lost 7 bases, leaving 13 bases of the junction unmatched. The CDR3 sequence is CASKVGDRGLFGYGYTF. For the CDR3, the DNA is TGTGCCAGTAAGGTCGGGGACAGGGGGCTTTTCGGCTATGGCTACACCTTC.

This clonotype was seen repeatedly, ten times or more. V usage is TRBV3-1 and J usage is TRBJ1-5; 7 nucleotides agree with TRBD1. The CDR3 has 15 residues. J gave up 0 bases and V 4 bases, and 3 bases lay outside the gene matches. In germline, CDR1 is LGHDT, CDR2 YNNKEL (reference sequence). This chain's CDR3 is CASSPGQHSNQPQHF. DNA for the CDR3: TGTGCCAGCAGCCCGGGACAGCATAGCAATCAGCCCCAGCATTTT.

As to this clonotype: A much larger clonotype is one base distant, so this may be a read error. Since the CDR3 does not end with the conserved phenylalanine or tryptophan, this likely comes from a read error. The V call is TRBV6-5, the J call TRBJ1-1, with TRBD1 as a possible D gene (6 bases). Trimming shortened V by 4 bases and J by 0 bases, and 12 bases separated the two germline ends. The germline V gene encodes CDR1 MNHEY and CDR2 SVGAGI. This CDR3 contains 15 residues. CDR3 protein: CASSSFRGMNTEAFS. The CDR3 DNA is TGTGCCAGCAGTTCCTTCAGGGGTATGAACACTGAAGCTTTCTCT.

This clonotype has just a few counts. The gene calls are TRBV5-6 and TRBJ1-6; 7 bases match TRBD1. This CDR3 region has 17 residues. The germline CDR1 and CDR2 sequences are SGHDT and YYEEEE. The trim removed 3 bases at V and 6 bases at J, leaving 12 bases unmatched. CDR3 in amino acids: CASSSSAAGTVNSPLHF. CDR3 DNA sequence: TGTGCCAGCAGCTCTAGCGCGGCCGGGACAGTTAATTCACCCCTCCACTTT.